This entry lists 10 T cell receptor beta chains sequenced from one sample in a study of blood T cell repertoires in COVID-19. Profiling relied on immunoSEQ multiplex PCR, and the TCRdb table lists in-frame clones only, not all of them. The sample yields 150,000 to 200,000 clones, around four fifths seen once. Sequencing was done on a sample of peripheral blood. These receptors originate from a man aged 70 or older who had recovered from COVID-19.

This sequence joins TRBV21-1 and TRBJ1-5. TRBV21-1 is a documented pseudogene. The CDR3 consists of 17 residues. CDR3 amino acids: CASSKGARGGGNQPQHF. DNA of the CDR3: TGTGCCAGCAGCAAAGGCGCCCGAGGAGGGGGCAATCAGCCCCAGCATTTT.

This clone occurred once. This chain connects TRBV3-1 (or the pseudogene TRBV3-2) to TRBJ2-3; 12 bases agree with TRBD2. This CDR3 is 19 amino acids long. V lost 1 base, J lost 6 bases, and 14 bases stayed unmatched. The germline V gene has CDR1 LGHDT and CDR2 YNNKEL (reference sequence). The CDR3 region has the DNA TGTGCCAGCAGCCAAGGCCCCGCTAGCGGGAGGGCCTCACGGGATACGCAGTATTTT. Encoded protein: CASSQGPASGRASRDTQYF.

V is TRBV19 and J is TRBJ2-6; TRBD2 agrees at 10 bases. Germline loops: CDR1 LNHDA, CDR2 SQIVND (reference sequence). CDR3 length: 17 amino acids. J was trimmed by 0 bases and V by 7 bases; bases with no gene match: 6. The CDR3 bases are TGTGCCAGTAACCCCCCTAGCGGGAGCTCTGGGGCCAACGTCCTGACTTTC. This codes for CASNPPSGSSGANVLTF.

The CDR3, as DNA: TGTGCCACCAGCCCCCCGAGGACGGAGACGGGGGGATGGGATACGCAGTATTTT. This sequence encodes CATSPPRTETGGWDTQYF. The chain links TRBV15 to TRBJ2-3, with TRBD2 identical over 7 bases. The germline V gene has CDR1 LNHNV and CDR2 YYDKDF (reference sequence). J lost 6 bases, V lost 5 bases, and 20 bases had no gene match. This CDR3 is 18 amino acids long.

CDR3 sequence reads: CASSDRRADTQYF. CDR3 DNA sequence: TGCGCCAGCAGTGACCGGAGGGCGGATACGCAGTATTTT. The chain uses TRBV10-1 and TRBJ2-3; a weak D match, TRBD2 (6 bases). CDR3 length: 13 amino acids. The V gene lost 3 bases and the J gene lost 6 bases, with 10 bases spanning the gap. Germline CDR1 WNHNN, CDR2 SYGVQD (reference sequence).

This chain uses TRBV4-3 with TRBJ2-7; TRBD2 matches 8 bases. Germline trimming cut 0 bases from V and 0 bases from J; bases unmatched to any gene: 7. Germline V gene data show CDR1 as LGHNA and CDR2 as YSLEER. The CDR3 has 17 amino acids. The CDR3 nucleotides are TGCGCCAGCAGCCAAGATAGTAGCGGGGTAAGCTCCTACGAGCAGTACTTC. Residues: CASSQDSSGVSSYEQYF.

This clone appeared once. The V and J genes are TRBV27 and TRBJ2-5; 12 nucleotides agree with TRBD2. V dropped 7 bases and J dropped 2; count of bases not matched to a gene: 14. The CDR3 sequence is 18 residues long. Germline V CDR1 and CDR2: MNHEY, SMNVEV (reference sequence). CDR3 nucleotide sequence: TGTGCCAGCACCTCCCGGCTAGCGGGAGGGCCAAGGCAAGAGACCCAGTACTTC. Residues: CASTSRLAGGPRQETQYF.

CDR3 protein: CSASAGYGGNEQFF. The DNA for the CDR3 is TGCAGTGCAAGTGCGGGTTACGGCGGGAATGAGCAGTTCTTC. V is TRBV20-1 and J is TRBJ2-1, with a tentative D call TRBD2 (5 bases). CDR3 size: 14 residues. Trimming pared 6 bases from V and 7 bases from J, leaving 19 bases between. Per germline, CDR1 DFQATT and CDR2 SNEGSKA (reference sequence).

J is TRBJ1-1 and V is TRBV19; D possibly corresponds to TRBD1 (5 bases). Germline V gene lookup returns CDR1 LNHDA and CDR2 SQIVND (reference sequence). Trimming removed 6 bases from V and 0 bases from J, with 11 bases in between. This CDR3 has 14 amino acids. The CDR3 here is CASRKDSLNTEAFF. As DNA, the CDR3 is TGTGCCAGTAGGAAAGACAGCCTGAACACTGAAGCTTTCTTT.

V usage is TRBV2 and J usage is TRBJ2-7, with TRBD2 identical over 7 bases. CDR3 length equals 14 residues. V lost 1 base and J lost 3; bases outside the gene matches: 3. Per germline, CDR1 SNHLY and CDR2 FYNNEI. CDR3 residues: CASSEGLAVYEQYF. DNA of the CDR3: TGTGCCAGCAGTGAAGGGCTAGCGGTCTACGAGCAGTACTTC.